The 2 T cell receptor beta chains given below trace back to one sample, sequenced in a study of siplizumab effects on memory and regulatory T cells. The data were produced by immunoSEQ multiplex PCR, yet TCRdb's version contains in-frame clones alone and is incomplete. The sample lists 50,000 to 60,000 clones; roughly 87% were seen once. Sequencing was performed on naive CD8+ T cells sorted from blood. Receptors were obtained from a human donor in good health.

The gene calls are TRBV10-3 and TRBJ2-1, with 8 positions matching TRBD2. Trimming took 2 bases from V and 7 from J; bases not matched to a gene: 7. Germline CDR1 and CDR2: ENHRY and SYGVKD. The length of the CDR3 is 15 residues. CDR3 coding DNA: TGTGCCATCAGTGAGAGTAGCGGGACCGCGAATGAGCAGTTCTTC. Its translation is CAISESSGTANEQFF.

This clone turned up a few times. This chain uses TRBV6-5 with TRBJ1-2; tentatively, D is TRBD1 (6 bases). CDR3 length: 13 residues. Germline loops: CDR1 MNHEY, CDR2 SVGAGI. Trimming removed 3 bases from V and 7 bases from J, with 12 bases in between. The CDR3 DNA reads TGTGCCAGCAGTTATGCAGGGGACACTGGCTACACCTTC. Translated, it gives CASSYAGDTGYTF.